A single sample is the source of the 14 T cell receptor beta chains below, sequenced in a study of neurological immune-mediated disorders. Each CDR3 protein is one row after TCRdb ran MiXCR on the 5' RACE reads. The table lists approximately 74,000 distinct CDR3 sequences, less than 5.5% of them singletons, with roughly 7% in the top ten. The source material was PBMCs. These receptors originate from a man aged 18-30 years with multiple sclerosis.

V gene TRBV6-9 combines with J gene TRBJ2-7, with 10 bases aligning to TRBD1. CDR1 and CDR2 (germline): MNHGY, SVAAGI. This CDR3 spans 16 amino acids. V gave up 5 bases and J gave up 3 bases; unmatched junction bases: 10. CDR3 residues: CASSRPPGQGYYEQYF. As DNA, the CDR3 is TGTGCCAGCAGTCGACCTCCGGGACAGGGGTACTACGAGCAGTACTTC.

This clonotype was seen repeatedly, ten times or more. The J gene is TRBJ2-2, the V gene TRBV20-1; TRBD2 aligns across 8 bases. The CDR3 is 14 residues long. Trimming removed 6 bases from V and 3 bases from J; junction bases left unmatched: 6. Germline CDR1 reads DFQATT; CDR2 reads SNEGSKA (reference sequence). The CDR3 is CSASLAGDTGELFF. CDR3 sequence (DNA): TGCAGTGCCTCGCTAGCGGGCGACACCGGGGAGCTGTTTTTT.

The chain uses TRBV7-3 and TRBJ2-7; no firm D call. Trimming pared 5 bases from V and 6 bases from J, leaving 11 bases between. The CDR3 totals 12 residues. Germline V gene data show CDR1 as SGHTA and CDR2 as FQGTGA. The CDR3 coding sequence is TGTGCCAGCAGCCCTCACGCGAGCGAGCAGTACTTC. It codes for CASSPHASEQYF.

The sample holds many counts of this clonotype. This chain connects TRBV28 to TRBJ1-6, with unresolved D. CDR1 and CDR2 from the germline V gene are MDHEN and SYDVKM. This CDR3 comprises 14 residues. The V end lost 11 bases, the J end lost 0 bases, and 11 bases lay between the germline ends. The CDR3 sequence: CAGGRSSYNSPLHF. For the CDR3, the DNA is TGTGCCGGAGGGAGGAGCTCCTATAATTCACCCCTCCACTTT.

This clonotype was recorded many times. The V call is TRBV18, the J call TRBJ2-7; maybe TRBD1 (5 bases). V was clipped by 6 bases and J by 6 bases, with 15 bases between them. The CDR3 consists of 13 residues. Germline V gene sequence: CDR1 KGHSH, CDR2 LQKENI. The CDR3 DNA reads TGTGCCAGCTCGACCACCTCGACAGCCGAGCAGTACTTC. Its translation is CASSTTSTAEQYF. Together with reference TRBV18 and TRBJ2-7, the CDR3 gives the full variable domain: NAGVMQNPRHLVRRRGQEARLRCSPMKGHSHVYWYRQLPEEGLKFMVYLQKENIIDESGMPKERFSAEFPKEGPSILRIQQVVRGDSAAYFCASSTTSTAEQYFGPGTRLTVT.

This clonotype occurred many times. This sequence joins TRBV28 and TRBJ2-7, with 7 positions matching TRBD2. In germline, CDR1 is MDHEN, CDR2 SYDVKM. The CDR3 has 16 amino acids. Losses at the gene ends were 7 bases for V and 1 base for J; bases not matched to a gene: 13. The CDR3 nucleotides are TGTGCCAGCACCCCACCCCGGGACGGGGGGTCCTACGAGCAGTACTTC. Translated, it gives CASTPPRDGGSYEQYF.

This clonotype was seen repeatedly, ten times or more. This chain links TRBV20-1 with TRBJ1-6; possibly TRBD1 for D (6 bases). This CDR3 is built from 11 residues. Germline CDR1 reads DFQATT; CDR2 reads SNEGSKA (reference sequence). Trimming shortened V by 5 bases and J by 9 bases, and 8 bases separated the two germline ends. CDR3: CSAVGGSPLHF. As DNA, the CDR3 is TGCAGTGCTGTAGGGGGTTCACCCCTCCACTTT.

Many counts were recorded for this clonotype. The V gene is TRBV24-1, the J gene TRBJ2-1; 10 bases map to TRBD2. Trimming cost V 4 bases and J 8 bases; bases outside gene matches: 7. The length of the CDR3 is 15 residues. Germline assignment: CDR1 KGHDR and CDR2 SFDVKD. The CDR3 is CATSDPGTSVDEQFF. The DNA for the CDR3 is TGTGCCACCAGTGACCCCGGGACTAGCGTCGATGAGCAGTTCTTC.

This clonotype was counted ten times or more. CDR3 DNA: TGTGCCAGCGCCTCGAGCGGGTCTGAGCAGTTCTTC. It encodes CASASSGSEQFF. The chain joins TRBV9 to TRBJ2-1; D is perhaps TRBD2 (6 bases). The CDR3 is 12 amino acids. The V and J ends lost 7 bases and 9 bases respectively, with 14 bases between them. The germline V gene has CDR1 SGDLS and CDR2 YYNGEE.

This clonotype was seen many times. V usage is TRBV20-1 and J usage is TRBJ1-1; unclear D gene. The CDR3 spans 12 residues. Trimming stripped 6 bases from V and 0 bases from J, with 8 bases between. Per the germline V gene, CDR1 is DFQATT and CDR2 is SNEGSKA (reference sequence). The CDR3 nucleotides are TGCAGTGCCCTGACGGTGAACACTGAAGCTTTCTTT. It encodes CSALTVNTEAFF.

The table lists this clonotype with many counts. The J gene is TRBJ2-5, the V gene TRBV20-1, with 7 bases identical to TRBD1. The CDR3 is made up of 14 amino acids. Germline CDR1 reads DFQATT; CDR2 reads SNEGSKA (reference sequence). V shed 4 bases, J shed 1 base, and the junction held 6 bases outside the gene matches. The CDR3 here is CSAKPGQSQETQYF. The CDR3 bases are TGCAGTGCTAAACCGGGACAGAGCCAAGAGACCCAGTACTTC.

The sample holds many counts of this clonotype. V and J are TRBV10-2 and TRBJ2-7; 8 nucleotides align to TRBD1. The germline V gene encodes CDR1 WSHSY and CDR2 SAAADI. The V gene end was trimmed by 8 bases and the J gene end by 4 bases; junction bases not matched to a gene: 7. The CDR3 covers 13 residues. CDR3 coding DNA: TGCGCCAGCTCTCAGGGGGCAGAGTACGAGCAGTACTTC. Translating gives CASSQGAEYEQYF.

This clonotype was observed many times. V is TRBV9 and J is TRBJ2-2; D may be TRBD1 (6 bases). V lost 4 bases, J lost 6 bases, and 19 bases lay in between. The germline V gene encodes CDR1 SGDLS and CDR2 YYNGEE. The CDR3 has 16 residues. The CDR3 region is CASSTGTNPGAGELFF. CDR3 nucleotide sequence: TGTGCCAGCAGCACAGGGACAAACCCTGGGGCCGGGGAGCTGTTTTTT.

This clonotype has ten or more counts. The V call is TRBV18, the J call TRBJ1-1; perhaps TRBD1 as D (5 bases). V was trimmed by 3 bases and J by 5 bases, leaving 19 bases between them. The CDR3 consists of 16 residues. Germline V gives CDR1 KGHSH, CDR2 LQKENI. CDR3 protein: CASSPNLQGVKTEAFF. For the CDR3, the DNA is TGTGCCAGCTCACCTAACCTTCAGGGTGTAAAAACTGAAGCTTTCTTT.